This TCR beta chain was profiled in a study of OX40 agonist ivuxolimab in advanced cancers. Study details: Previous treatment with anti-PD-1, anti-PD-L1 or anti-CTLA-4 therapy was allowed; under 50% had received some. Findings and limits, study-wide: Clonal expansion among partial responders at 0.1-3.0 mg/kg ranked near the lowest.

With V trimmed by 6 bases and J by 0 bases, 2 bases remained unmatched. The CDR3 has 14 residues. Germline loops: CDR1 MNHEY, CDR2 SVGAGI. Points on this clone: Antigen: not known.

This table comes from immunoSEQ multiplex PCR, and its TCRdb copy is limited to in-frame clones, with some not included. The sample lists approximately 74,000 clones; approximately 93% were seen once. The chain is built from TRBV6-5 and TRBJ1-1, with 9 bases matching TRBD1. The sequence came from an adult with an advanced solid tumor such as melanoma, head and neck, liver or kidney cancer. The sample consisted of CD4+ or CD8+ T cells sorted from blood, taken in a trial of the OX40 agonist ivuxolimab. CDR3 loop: CASRRTGVNTEAFF. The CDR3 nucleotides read TGTGCCAGCAGGCGGACAGGGGTGAACACTGAAGCTTTCTTT.